This TCR beta chain appears in the sequencing data of a study of long-term antiretroviral therapy in people with HIV. Whole-study findings and limits: The study found that diversity rose after ART but stayed below transplant donor controls. The repertoire was dominated at all time points by clones expanded before ART.

About this clone itself: Its antigen is as yet unknown.

With survey level as its setting, the immunoSEQ assay was v3.0. The protocol was immunoSEQ multiplex PCR, while the TCRdb copy is restricted to in-frame clones and leaves out a portion. The sample yields tens of thousands of clones, around 84% seen once. The V gene's germline CDR1 is SGHAT and CDR2 FQNNGV. There are 13 residues in the CDR3. The V and J ends lost 3 bases and 3 bases respectively, with 6 bases between them. The specimen comprised unsorted PBMCs, sampled 2.7 to 2.9 years before starting antiretroviral therapy. The chain couples TRBV11-2 to TRBJ2-1, with D unresolved. The clonotype comes from a woman between 25 and 40 years old with HIV. The CDR3 is CASSLERYNEQFF. The CDR3 nucleotides are TGTGCCAGCAGCTTGGAACGCTACAATGAGCAGTTCTTC.